This T cell receptor (beta chain) was captured by sequencing in a study of T cell repertoires in cytomegalovirus infection. Study-wide context: Public TCR beta signature analysis indicated the presence of both CMV infection and matching HLA type.

V dropped 6 bases and J dropped 2; count of bases not matched to a gene: 15. Germline V gives CDR1 MNHEY, CDR2 SVGEGT. This CDR3 is built from 19 residues. TCRdb fed the reads into MiXCR, producing one record per CDR3 protein. The table records approximately 170,000 distinct CDR3 sequences, under 20% of them present only once. The sample was CD8+ T cells from PBMCs. The TCR originated in a human donor in good health (CMV status not recorded). Some clones in this sample may be carry-over from other donors' samples. The chain uses TRBV6-2 or TRBV6-3 and TRBJ1-4; 10 bases align to TRBD1. The CDR3 DNA reads TGTGCCAGCAGACCACCCCCCGGGACAGGGGTGAGGACTAATGAAAAACTGTTTTTT. Translated: CASRPPPGTGVRTNEKLFF.